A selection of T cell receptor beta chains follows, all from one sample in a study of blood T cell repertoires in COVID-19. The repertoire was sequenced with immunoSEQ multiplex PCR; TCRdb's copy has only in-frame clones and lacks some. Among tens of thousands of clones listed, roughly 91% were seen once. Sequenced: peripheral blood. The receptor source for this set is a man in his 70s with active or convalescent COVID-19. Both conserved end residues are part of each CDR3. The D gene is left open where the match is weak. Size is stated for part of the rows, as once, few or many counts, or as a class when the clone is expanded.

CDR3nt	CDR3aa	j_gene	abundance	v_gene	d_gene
TGTGCCAGCACCACAGGGGGGAGGATCAATGAGCAGTTCTTC	CASTTGGRINEQFF	TRBJ2-1	NA	TRBV28	TRBD1
TGTGCCAGCAGCACCGACAGGGATCAGCCCCAGCATTTT	CASSTDRDQPQHF	TRBJ1-5	NA	TRBV12-3/TRBV12-4	TRBD1
TGTGCCAGCAGCTTAAACTCGCGGGGCGAGCAGTACTTC	CASSLNSRGEQYF	TRBJ2-7	NA	TRBV7-3	NA
TGTGCCAGCAGACCCACTGCGAACACCGGGGAGCTGTTTTTT	CASRPTANTGELFF	TRBJ2-2	NA	TRBV6-6	NA
TGTGCCAGCAGCTCCGTGTATAGCGGGAGTTACACCGGGGAGCTGTTTTTT	CASSSVYSGSYTGELFF	TRBJ2-2	NA	TRBV11-2	TRBD2
TGCGCCAGCAGCCCCAGTTTCACTAGCCCCCAATACACCGGGGAGCTGTTTTTT	CASSPSFTSPQYTGELFF	TRBJ2-2	NA	TRBV5-1	NA
TGTGCCAGCGCCCAGGGAAGTTTTGACACTGGGGCCAACGTCCTGACTTTC	CASAQGSFDTGANVLTF	TRBJ2-6	NA	TRBV27	NA
TGTGCCAGCAGCTTAGAAGGGGGCGGCGGCTACACCTTC	CASSLEGGGGYTF	TRBJ1-2	few	TRBV7-9	TRBD1
TGTGCAAGTCGCCCCCGGACAGGGAGAAGTTCACCCCTCCACTTT	CASRPRTGRSSPLHF	TRBJ1-6	NA	TRBV12-2	NA
TGTGCCAGCAGTGACTCGGGTGCGTCAGGCTATGAGCAGTTCTTC	CASSDSGASGYEQFF	TRBJ2-1	NA	TRBV6-4	NA
TGTGCCAGCAGCCCGGGGACTAGCTGGGGCAATGAGCAGTTCTTC	CASSPGTSWGNEQFF	TRBJ2-1	NA	TRBV6-5	TRBD2
TGTGCCAGCAGCTTAGCAGGCAGGGAAGAGCAGTACTTC	CASSLAGREEQYF	TRBJ2-7	NA	TRBV11-3	NA
TGCGCCAGCAGCTTGGGAGGGACAGGGGGCAGTCAGCCCCAGCATTTT	CASSLGGTGGSQPQHF	TRBJ1-5	NA	TRBV5-1	TRBD1
TGTGCCAGCAGCAAAATTCGCAAAACGACTGGGGGAGGTTTCTTT	CASSKIRKTTGGGFF	TRBJ1-1	NA	TRBV21-1	NA
TGTGCCAGCAGTGCAGACACCATTCGGCAGCCCCAGCATTTT	CASSADTIRQPQHF	TRBJ1-5	few	TRBV2	NA
TGTGCCAGCAGTGAAGTGGTTGCGGGAGGGGTGAAAGAGCAGTACTTC	CASSEVVAGGVKEQYF	TRBJ2-7	NA	TRBV6-1	TRBD2
TGCAGCGTTGACGGGGGGCGGATAGCGGGAGGAGGCAATGAGCAGTTCTTC	CSVDGGRIAGGGNEQFF	TRBJ2-1	NA	TRBV29-1	TRBD2
TGTGCCTGGAGTGTAGCCAGGGGGTCGCCCCAGCATTTT	CAWSVARGSPQHF	TRBJ1-5	NA	TRBV30	TRBD1
TGTGCCAGCAGCTTAGGAGGGAGCAATGAGCAGTTCTTC	CASSLGGSNEQFF	TRBJ2-1	NA	TRBV11-2	NA
TGTGCCAGCAGTATTGGGACATTGAACACTGAAGCTTTCTTT	CASSIGTLNTEAFF	TRBJ1-1	NA	TRBV6-5	NA
TGTGCCAGCAGTGAAATAGCCGGGACTATAGACCAAGAGACCCAGTACTTC	CASSEIAGTIDQETQYF	TRBJ2-5	NA	TRBV25-1	TRBD2
TGTGCCAGCAGCAGTCAAGCGGGCGGGGAGCTGTTTTTT	CASSSQAGGELFF	TRBJ2-2	NA	TRBV12-3/TRBV12-4	NA
TGTGCCAGCAGTAGAGGGGGGGACTCCTACGAGCAGTACTTC	CASSRGGDSYEQYF	TRBJ2-7	once	TRBV6-5	NA
TGTGCCAGTAGTATGGGGAGGTTGAACACTGAAGCTTTCTTT	CASSMGRLNTEAFF	TRBJ1-1	once	TRBV19	NA
TGTGCCAGTAGTTTGCTGTCAGGGGGTTTGACGAACACTGAAGCTTTCTTT	CASSLLSGGLTNTEAFF	TRBJ1-1	NA	TRBV19	TRBD1
TGTGCCAGTACCCCGGGGGGCGGGGTGACCTACAATGAGCAGTTCTTC	CASTPGGGVTYNEQFF	TRBJ2-1	NA	TRBV19	NA
TGTGCCAGCAGTTTAGGCCCGGGGGGGGTAGACTATGGCTACACCTTC	CASSLGPGGVDYGYTF	TRBJ1-2	NA	TRBV28	NA
TGTGCCACCACCGTGCGGCCTAAAAATCAGCCCCAGCATTTT	CATTVRPKNQPQHF	TRBJ1-5	NA	TRBV24-1	NA
TGTGCCAGCAGCTTTCCGGGACAGGGGGACTATGGCTACACCTTC	CASSFPGQGDYGYTF	TRBJ1-2	NA	TRBV5-6	TRBD1
TGTGCCAGCAGGGGACAGAACTATGGCTACACCTTC	CASRGQNYGYTF	TRBJ1-2	NA	TRBV11-1	TRBD1
TGCGCCAGCAGCCCCCTGGGACAGGGAAATTCACCCCTCCACTTT	CASSPLGQGNSPLHF	TRBJ1-6	NA	TRBV5-1	TRBD1
TGTGCCAGCAGCCATGGCGGGGCTGGGGCCAACGTCCTGACTTTC	CASSHGGAGANVLTF	TRBJ2-6	NA	TRBV5-4	NA
TGCGCCAGCAGCCCGGGGAGCAGACCTAGCACAGATACGCAGTATTTT	CASSPGSRPSTDTQYF	TRBJ2-3	few	TRBV5-1	NA
TGTGCCAGCAGCTTGGTGGGGACAGGGATCTCCTACGAGCAGTACTTC	CASSLVGTGISYEQYF	TRBJ2-7	NA	TRBV5-8	TRBD1
TGTGCCAGCAGTGTGGACGCGGGGGGTACTCAGCCCCAGCATTTT	CASSVDAGGTQPQHF	TRBJ1-5	NA	TRBV2	NA
TGTGCCAGCAGCCTCGACAGGGGGGCCACGAACACCGGGGAGCTGTTTTTT	CASSLDRGATNTGELFF	TRBJ2-2	NA	TRBV11-3	TRBD1
TGCGCCAGCAGCCAAGGAGTTCGGGAGACCCAGTACTTC	CASSQGVRETQYF	TRBJ2-5	NA	TRBV4-1	NA
TGTGCCAGCAGCGTAAGGGGGCGCGATGGAAACACCATATATTTT	CASSVRGRDGNTIYF	TRBJ1-3	NA	TRBV9	TRBD1
TGTGCCAGCAGTGAAGCGACAGGATTTGAAGCTTTCTTT	CASSEATGFEAFF	TRBJ1-1	NA	TRBV6-1	NA
TGTGCCAGCAGCTCCGAGGACAGGTCCATTCAGCCCCAGCATTTT	CASSSEDRSIQPQHF	TRBJ1-5	once	TRBV6-5	TRBD1
TGTGCCAGCAGTGAGGGGGCGGCAGGGGGCATTCAGCCCCAGCATTTT	CASSEGAAGGIQPQHF	TRBJ1-5	NA	TRBV6-1	TRBD1
TGTGCCAGCAGTCTCGGACAGAACTATGGCTACACCTTC	CASSLGQNYGYTF	TRBJ1-2	NA	TRBV28	NA
TGTGCCAGCAGCCCCCCCCGCAGCGGGCTTACGAGCACAGATACGCAGTATTTT	CASSPPRSGLTSTDTQYF	TRBJ2-3	NA	TRBV7-9	NA
TGCGCCAGCAGCCAAGATGTGCAACTCGGGACAGGGCTGCGGACAGATACGCAGTATTTT	CASSQDVQLGTGLRTDTQYF	TRBJ2-3	few	TRBV4-3	TRBD1
TGTGCCAGCAGTTACTCGGACAGGTATCAGCCCCAGCATTTT	CASSYSDRYQPQHF	TRBJ1-5	NA	TRBV6-5	TRBD1
TGCGCCAGCAGCCATCACGGGGATTCCTACGAGCAGTACTTC	CASSHHGDSYEQYF	TRBJ2-7	NA	TRBV4-1	NA
TGTGCTAGCAGCCTAGGGCAGAACACTGAAGCTTTCTTT	CASSLGQNTEAFF	TRBJ1-1	NA	TRBV7-7	NA
TGTGCCATCAGAAAGCCCGGGACAGGGCAAGAGACCCAGTACTTC	CAIRKPGTGQETQYF	TRBJ2-5	NA	TRBV10-3	TRBD1
TGTGCCAGCTCACGTGGACTAGCTAGGGAGACCCAGTACTTC	CASSRGLARETQYF	TRBJ2-5	NA	TRBV18	TRBD2
TGTGCCAGCAGACCCCAGGGGAATGTCGGCAATGAGCAGTTCTTC	CASRPQGNVGNEQFF	TRBJ2-1	NA	TRBV6-4	NA
TGTGCCAGCAGCTTAGAGGGGGGACGAACAGATACGCAGTATTTT	CASSLEGGRTDTQYF	TRBJ2-3	NA	TRBV11-2	NA
TGTGCCAGCAGCTTAGCGGCAGGAGCGGGTATCGAGCAGTACTTC	CASSLAAGAGIEQYF	TRBJ2-7	NA	TRBV7-2	NA
TGCAGCGTTGAAGACGACCTTACAGGGGGAGAGCAGTTCTTC	CSVEDDLTGGEQFF	TRBJ2-1	NA	TRBV29-1	TRBD1